This T cell receptor (beta chain) was profiled in a study of blood T cell repertoires in COVID-19. V shed 2 bases and J shed 1 base, with 16 bases lying between them. Germline-derived CDR1 and CDR2 are SGHDT and YYEEEE. The CDR3 length is 16 residues. The protocol was immunoSEQ multiplex PCR, while the TCRdb copy is restricted to in-frame clones and leaves out a portion. The sample includes 250,000 or so clones, under 95% of them seen just once. The V gene is TRBV5-6, the J gene TRBJ2-7, with D possibly matching TRBD2 (6 bases). The receptor comes from a man aged 40-49 years who had been exposed to COVID-19. Input material: PBMCs or T cells enriched from blood (not recorded which). The CDR3 sequence: CASSFITGVGSYEQYF. CDR3 DNA: TGTGCCAGCAGCTTTATCACGGGAGTGGGATCCTACGAGCAGTACTTC.